This TCR beta chain was captured in a study of OX40 agonist ivuxolimab in advanced cancers. General study findings and limits: Patients with a partial response at 0.1-3.0 mg/kg had among the lowest clonal expansion.

The CDR3 extends over 14 amino acids. The V end was cut by 1 base, the J end by 0 bases, with 5 bases between. The germline V gene encodes CDR1 PRHDT and CDR2 FYEKMQ (reference sequence). The data were produced by immunoSEQ multiplex PCR, yet TCRdb's version contains in-frame clones alone and is incomplete. In the table there are some 80,000 clones, about 90% of which are singletons. For this clone: As yet, its antigen is unknown.

The input for sequencing was CD4+ or CD8+ T cells sorted from blood, taken in a trial of the OX40 agonist ivuxolimab. The source of this sequence is an adult with an advanced solid tumor such as melanoma, head and neck, liver or kidney cancer. The V call is TRBV13, the J call TRBJ2-3; no clear D gene. The CDR3 DNA reads TGTGCCAGCAGCTTAGTGGGCAGCACAGATACGCAGTATTTT. Its translation is CASSLVGSTDTQYF.